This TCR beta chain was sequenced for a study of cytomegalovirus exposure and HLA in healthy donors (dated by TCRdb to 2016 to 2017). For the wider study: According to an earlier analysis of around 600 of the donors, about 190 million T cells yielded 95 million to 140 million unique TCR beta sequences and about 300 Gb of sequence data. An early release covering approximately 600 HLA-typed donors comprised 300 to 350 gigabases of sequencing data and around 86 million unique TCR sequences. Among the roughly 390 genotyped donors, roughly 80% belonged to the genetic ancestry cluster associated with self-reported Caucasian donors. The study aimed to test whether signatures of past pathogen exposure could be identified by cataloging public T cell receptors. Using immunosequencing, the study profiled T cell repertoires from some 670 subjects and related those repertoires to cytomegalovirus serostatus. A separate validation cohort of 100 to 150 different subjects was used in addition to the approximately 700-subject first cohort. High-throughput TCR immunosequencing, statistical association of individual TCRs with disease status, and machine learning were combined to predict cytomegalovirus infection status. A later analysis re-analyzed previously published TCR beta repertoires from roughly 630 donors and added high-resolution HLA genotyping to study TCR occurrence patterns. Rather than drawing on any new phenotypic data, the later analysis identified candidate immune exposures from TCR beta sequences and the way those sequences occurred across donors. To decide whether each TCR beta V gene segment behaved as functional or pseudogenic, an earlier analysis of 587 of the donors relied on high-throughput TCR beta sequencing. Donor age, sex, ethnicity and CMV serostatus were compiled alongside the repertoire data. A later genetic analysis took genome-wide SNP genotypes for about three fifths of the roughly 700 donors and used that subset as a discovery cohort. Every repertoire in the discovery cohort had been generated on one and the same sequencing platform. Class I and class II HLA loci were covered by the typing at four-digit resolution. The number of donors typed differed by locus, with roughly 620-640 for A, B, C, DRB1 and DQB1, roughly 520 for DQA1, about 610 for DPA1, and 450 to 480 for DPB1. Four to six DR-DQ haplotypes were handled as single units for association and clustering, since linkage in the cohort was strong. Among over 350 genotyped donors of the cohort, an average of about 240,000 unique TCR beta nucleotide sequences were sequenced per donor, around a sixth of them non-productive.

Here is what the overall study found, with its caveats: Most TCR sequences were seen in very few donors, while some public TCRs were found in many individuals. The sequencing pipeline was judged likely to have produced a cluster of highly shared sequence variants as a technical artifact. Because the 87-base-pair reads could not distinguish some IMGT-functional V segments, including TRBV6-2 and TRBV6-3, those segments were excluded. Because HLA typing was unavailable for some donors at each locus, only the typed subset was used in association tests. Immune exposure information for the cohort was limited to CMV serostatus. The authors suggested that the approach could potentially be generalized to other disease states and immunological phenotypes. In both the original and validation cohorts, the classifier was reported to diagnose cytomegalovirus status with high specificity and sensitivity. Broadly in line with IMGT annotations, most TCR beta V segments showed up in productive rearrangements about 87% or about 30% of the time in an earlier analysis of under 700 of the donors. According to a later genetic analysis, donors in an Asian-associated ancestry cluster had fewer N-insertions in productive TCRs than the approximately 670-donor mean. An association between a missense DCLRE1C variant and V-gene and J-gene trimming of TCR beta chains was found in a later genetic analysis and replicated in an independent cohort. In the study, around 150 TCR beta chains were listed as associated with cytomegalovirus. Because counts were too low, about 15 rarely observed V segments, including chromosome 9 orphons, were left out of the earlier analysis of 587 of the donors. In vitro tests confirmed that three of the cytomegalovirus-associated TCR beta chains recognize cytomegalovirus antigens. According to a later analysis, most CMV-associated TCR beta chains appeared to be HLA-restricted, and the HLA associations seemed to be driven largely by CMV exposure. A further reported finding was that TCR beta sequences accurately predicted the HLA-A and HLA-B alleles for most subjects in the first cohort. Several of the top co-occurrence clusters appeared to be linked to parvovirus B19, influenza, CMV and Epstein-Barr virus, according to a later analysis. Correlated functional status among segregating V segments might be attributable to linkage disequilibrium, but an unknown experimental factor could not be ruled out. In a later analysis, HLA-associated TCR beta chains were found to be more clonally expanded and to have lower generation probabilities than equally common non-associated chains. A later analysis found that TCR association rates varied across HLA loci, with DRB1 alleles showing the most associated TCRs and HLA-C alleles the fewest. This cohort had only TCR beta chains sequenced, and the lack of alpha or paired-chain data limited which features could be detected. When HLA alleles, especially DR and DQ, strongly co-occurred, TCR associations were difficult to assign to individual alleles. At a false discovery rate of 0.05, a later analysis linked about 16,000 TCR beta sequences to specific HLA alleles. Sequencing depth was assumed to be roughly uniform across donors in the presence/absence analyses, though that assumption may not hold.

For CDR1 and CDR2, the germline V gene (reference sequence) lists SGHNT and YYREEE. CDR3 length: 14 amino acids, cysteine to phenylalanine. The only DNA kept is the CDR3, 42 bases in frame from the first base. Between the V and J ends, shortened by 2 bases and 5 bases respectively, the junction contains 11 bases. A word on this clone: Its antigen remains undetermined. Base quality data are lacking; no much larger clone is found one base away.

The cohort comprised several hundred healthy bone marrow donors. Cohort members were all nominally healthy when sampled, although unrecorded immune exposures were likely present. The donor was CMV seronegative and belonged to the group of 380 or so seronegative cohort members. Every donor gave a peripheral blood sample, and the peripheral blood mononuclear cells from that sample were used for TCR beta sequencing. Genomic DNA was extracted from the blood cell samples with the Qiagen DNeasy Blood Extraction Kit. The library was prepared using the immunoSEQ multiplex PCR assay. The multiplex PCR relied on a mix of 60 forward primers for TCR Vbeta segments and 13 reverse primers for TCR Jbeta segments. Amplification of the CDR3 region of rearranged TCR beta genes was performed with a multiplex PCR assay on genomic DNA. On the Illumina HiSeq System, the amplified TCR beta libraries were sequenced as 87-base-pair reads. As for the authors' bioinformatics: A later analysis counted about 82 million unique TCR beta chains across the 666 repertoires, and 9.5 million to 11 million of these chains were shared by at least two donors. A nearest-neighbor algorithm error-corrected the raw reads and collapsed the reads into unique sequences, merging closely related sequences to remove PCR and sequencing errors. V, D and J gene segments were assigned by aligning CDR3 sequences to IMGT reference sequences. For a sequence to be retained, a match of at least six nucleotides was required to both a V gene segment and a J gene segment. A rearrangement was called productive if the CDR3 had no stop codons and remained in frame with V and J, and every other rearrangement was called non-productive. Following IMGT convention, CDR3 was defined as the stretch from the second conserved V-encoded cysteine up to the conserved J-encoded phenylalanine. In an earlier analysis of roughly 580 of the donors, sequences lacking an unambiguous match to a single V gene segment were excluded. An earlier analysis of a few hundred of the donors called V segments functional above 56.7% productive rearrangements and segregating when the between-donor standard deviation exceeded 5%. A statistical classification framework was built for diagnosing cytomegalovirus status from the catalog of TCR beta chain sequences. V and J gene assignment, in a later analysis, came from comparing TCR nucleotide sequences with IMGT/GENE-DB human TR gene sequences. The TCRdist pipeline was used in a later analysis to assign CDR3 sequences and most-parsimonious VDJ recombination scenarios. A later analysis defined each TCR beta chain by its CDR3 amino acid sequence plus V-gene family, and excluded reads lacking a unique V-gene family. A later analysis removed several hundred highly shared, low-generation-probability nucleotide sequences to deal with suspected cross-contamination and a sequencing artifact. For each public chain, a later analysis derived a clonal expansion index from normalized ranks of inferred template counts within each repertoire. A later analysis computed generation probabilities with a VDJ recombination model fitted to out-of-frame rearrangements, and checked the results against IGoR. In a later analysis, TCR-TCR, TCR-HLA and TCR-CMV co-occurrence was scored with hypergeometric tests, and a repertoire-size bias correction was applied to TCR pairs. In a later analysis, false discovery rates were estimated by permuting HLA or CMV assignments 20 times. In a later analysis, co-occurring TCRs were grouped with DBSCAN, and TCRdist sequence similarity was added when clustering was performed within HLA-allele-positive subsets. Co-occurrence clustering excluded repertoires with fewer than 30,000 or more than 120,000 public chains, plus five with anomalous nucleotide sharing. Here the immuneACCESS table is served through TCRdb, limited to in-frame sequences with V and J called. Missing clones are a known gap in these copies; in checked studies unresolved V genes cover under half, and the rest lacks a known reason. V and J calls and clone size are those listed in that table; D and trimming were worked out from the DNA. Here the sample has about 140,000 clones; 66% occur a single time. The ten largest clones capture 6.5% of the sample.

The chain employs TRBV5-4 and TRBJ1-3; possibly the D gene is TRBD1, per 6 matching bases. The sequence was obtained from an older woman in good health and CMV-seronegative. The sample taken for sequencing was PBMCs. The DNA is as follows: TGTGCCAGCAGCTTCTATAGGGACAGAAACACCATATATTTT. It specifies CASSFYRDRNTIYF.